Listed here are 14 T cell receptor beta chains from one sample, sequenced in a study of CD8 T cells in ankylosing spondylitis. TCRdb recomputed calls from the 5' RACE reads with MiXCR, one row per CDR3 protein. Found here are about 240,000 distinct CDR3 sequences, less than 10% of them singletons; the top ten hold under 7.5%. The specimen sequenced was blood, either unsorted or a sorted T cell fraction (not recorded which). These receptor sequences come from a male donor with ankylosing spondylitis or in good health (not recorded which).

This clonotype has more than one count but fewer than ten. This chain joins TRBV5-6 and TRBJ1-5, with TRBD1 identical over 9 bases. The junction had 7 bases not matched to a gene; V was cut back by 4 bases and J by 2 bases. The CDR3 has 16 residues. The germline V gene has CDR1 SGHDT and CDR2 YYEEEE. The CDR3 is CASSPPGQGRNQPQHF. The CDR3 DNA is TGTGCCAGCAGCCCCCCGGGACAGGGCCGCAATCAGCCCCAGCATTTT.

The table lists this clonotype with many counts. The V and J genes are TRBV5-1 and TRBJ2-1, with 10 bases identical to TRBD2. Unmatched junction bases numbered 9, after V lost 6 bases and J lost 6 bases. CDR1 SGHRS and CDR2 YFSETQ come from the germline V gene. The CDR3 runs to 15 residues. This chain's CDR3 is CASNMGLAGANEQFF. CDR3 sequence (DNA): TGCGCCAGCAATATGGGGCTAGCGGGAGCCAATGAGCAGTTCTTC.

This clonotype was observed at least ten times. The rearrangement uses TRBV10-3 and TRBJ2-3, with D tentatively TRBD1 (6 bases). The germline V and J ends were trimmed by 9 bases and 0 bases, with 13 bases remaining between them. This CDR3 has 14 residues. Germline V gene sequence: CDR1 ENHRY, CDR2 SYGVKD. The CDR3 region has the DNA TGTGCCATTCAACAGGGAACTAGCACAGATACGCAGTATTTT. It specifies CAIQQGTSTDTQYF.

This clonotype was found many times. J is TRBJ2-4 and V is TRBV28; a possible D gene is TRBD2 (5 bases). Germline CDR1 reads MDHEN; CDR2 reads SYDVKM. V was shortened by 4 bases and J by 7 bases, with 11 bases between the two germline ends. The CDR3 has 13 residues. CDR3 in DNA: TGTGCCAGCAGTTGGAGGATGGCGAACATTCAGTACTTC. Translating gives CASSWRMANIQYF. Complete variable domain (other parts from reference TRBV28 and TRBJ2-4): DVKVTQSSRYLVKRTGEKVFLECVQDMDHENMFWYRQDPGLGLRLIYFSYDVKMKEKGDIPEGYSVSREKKERFSLILESASTNQTSMYLCASSWRMANIQYFGAGTRLSVL.

As DNA, the CDR3 is TGTGCCACCAGCAGAGAGACTAGCGGGACCTACGAGCAGTACTTC. Translating it yields CATSRETSGTYEQYF. The chain couples TRBV15 to TRBJ2-7, with 11 bases that match TRBD2. From germline, CDR1 is LNHNV and CDR2 YYDKDF (reference sequence). Germline trimming cut 0 bases from V and 2 bases from J; bases unmatched to any gene: 0. This CDR3 has 15 amino acids.

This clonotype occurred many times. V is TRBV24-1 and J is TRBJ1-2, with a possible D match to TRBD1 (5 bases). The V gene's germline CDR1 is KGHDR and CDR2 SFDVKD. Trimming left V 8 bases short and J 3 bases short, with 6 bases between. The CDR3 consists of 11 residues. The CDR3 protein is CATTGYYGYTF. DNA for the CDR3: TGTGCCACCACAGGGTACTATGGCTACACCTTC.

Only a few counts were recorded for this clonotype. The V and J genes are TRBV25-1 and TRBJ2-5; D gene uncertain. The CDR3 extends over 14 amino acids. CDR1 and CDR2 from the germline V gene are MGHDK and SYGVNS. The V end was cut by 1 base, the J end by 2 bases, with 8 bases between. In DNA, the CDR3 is TGTGCCAGCAGTGAATGGGAAGGACAAGAGACCCAGTACTTC. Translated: CASSEWEGQETQYF.

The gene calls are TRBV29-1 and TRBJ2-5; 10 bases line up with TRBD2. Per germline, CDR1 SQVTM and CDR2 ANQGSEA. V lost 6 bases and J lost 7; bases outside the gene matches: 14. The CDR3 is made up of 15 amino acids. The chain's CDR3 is CSVGILAGARRTQYF. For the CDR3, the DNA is TGCAGCGTCGGGATTCTAGCGGGAGCTCGACGGACCCAGTACTTC. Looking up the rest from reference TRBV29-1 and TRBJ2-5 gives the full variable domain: SAVISQKPSRDICQRGTSLTIQCQVDSQVTMMFWYRQQPGQSLTLIATANQGSEATYESGFVIDKFPISRPNLTFSTLTVSNMSPEDSSIYLCSVGILAGARRTQYFGPGTRLLVL.

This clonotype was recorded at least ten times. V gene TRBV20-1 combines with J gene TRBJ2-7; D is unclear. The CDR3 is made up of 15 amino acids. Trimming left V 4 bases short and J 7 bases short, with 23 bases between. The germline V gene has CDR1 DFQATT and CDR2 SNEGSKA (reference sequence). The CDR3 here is CSANVMSLRPQEQYF. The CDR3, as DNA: TGCAGTGCTAATGTAATGTCCCTCCGGCCCCAGGAGCAGTACTTC.

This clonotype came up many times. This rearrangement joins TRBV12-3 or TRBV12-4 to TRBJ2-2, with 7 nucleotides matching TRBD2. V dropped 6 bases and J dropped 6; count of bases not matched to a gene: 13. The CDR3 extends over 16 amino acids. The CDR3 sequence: CASRTQGGSLSGELFF. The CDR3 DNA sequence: TGTGCCAGCAGGACCCAGGGCGGGAGTCTGTCCGGGGAGCTGTTTTTT.

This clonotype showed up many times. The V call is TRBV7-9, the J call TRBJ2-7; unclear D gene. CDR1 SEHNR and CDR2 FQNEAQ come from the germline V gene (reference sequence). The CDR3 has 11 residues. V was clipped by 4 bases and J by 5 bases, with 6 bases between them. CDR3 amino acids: CASSSTDEQYF. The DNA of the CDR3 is TGTGCCAGCAGCTCTACGGACGAGCAGTACTTC. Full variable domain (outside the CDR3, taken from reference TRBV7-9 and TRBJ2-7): DTGVSQNPRHKITKRGQNVTFRCDPISEHNRLYWYRQTLGQGPEFLTYFQNEAQLEKSRLLSDRFSAERPKGSFSTLEIQRTEQGDSAMYLCASSSTDEQYFGPGTRLTVT.

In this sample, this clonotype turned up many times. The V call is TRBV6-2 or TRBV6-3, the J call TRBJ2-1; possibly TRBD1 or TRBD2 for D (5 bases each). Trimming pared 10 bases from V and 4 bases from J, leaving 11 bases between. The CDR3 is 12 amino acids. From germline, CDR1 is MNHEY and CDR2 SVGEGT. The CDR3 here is CATGPRYNEQFF. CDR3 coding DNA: TGTGCCACGGGACCGCGATACAATGAGCAGTTCTTC.

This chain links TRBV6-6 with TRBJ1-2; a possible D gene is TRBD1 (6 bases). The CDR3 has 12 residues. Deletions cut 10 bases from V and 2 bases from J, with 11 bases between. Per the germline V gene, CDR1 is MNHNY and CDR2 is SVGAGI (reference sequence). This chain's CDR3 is CAINQGNYGYTF. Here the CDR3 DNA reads TGTGCCATCAACCAGGGGAACTATGGCTACACCTTC.

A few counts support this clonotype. CDR3 sequence (DNA): TGCGCCAGCAGCTTGGAGAGGACGACTGAAGCTTTCTTT. This translates into CASSLERTTEAFF. V is TRBV5-1 and J is TRBJ1-1; D is ambiguous. V was shortened by 0 bases and J by 5 bases, with 8 bases between the two germline ends. Germline V CDR1 and CDR2: SGHRS, YFSETQ. The CDR3 runs to 13 residues.